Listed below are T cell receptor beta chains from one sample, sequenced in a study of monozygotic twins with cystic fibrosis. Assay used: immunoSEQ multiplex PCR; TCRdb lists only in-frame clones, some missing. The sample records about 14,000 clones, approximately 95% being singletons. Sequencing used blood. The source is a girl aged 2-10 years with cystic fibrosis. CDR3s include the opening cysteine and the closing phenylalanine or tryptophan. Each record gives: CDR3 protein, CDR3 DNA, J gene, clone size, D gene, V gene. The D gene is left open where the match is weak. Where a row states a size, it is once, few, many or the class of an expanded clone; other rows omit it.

CDR3: CASSPRQGPYEQYF
DNA: TGCGCCAGCAGCCCCCGACAGGGACCCTACGAGCAGTACTTC
J: TRBJ2-7
size: NA
D: TRBD1
V: TRBV4-3

CDR3: CASSLLGGGDTQYF
DNA: TGTGCCAGCAGCTTACTGGGTGGGGGAGATACGCAGTATTTT
J: TRBJ2-3
size: NA
D: NA
V: TRBV7-3

CDR3: CASSLDTGQGNQPQHF
DNA: TGTGCCAGCAGCTTGGACACTGGACAGGGCAATCAGCCCCAGCATTTT
J: TRBJ1-5
size: NA
D: TRBD1
V: TRBV5-8

CDR3: CASSSSGGAGGTDTQYF
DNA: TGTGCCAGCAGCTCCTCAGGTGGGGCAGGGGGGACAGATACGCAGTATTTT
J: TRBJ2-3
size: NA
D: NA
V: TRBV7-9

CDR3: CASGLVRWDSNTEAFF
DNA: TGTGCTAGTGGTTTGGTAAGGTGGGATTCGAACACTGAAGCTTTCTTT
J: TRBJ1-1
size: NA
D: NA
V: TRBV12-5

CDR3: CASSLPGLAVYEQYF
DNA: TGTGCCAGCAGCTTACCGGGACTAGCGGTCTACGAGCAGTACTTC
J: TRBJ2-7
size: NA
D: TRBD2
V: TRBV13

CDR3: CASINLIDRYF
DNA: TGCGCCAGCATCAACCTCATTGACAGGTACTTC
J: TRBJ2-7
size: NA
D: NA
V: TRBV10-1

CDR3: CASSEYGYSSYEQYF
DNA: TGTGCCAGCAGTGAATACGGGTATTCCTCCTACGAGCAGTACTTC
J: TRBJ2-7
size: NA
D: NA
V: TRBV6-1

CDR3: CASSPFPTGELFF
DNA: TGTGCCAGCAGCCCATTCCCCACCGGGGAGCTGTTTTTT
J: TRBJ2-2
size: NA
D: NA
V: TRBV2

CDR3: CASRLDVLNEQYF
DNA: TGTGCCAGCAGGTTGGACGTCCTCAACGAGCAGTACTTC
J: TRBJ2-7
size: NA
D: NA
V: TRBV6-5

CDR3: CASSHGGRQKARYEQYF
DNA: TGTGCCAGCAGCCATGGAGGAAGGCAGAAGGCCCGCTACGAGCAGTACTTC
J: TRBJ2-7
size: NA
D: NA
V: TRBV2

CDR3: CASSLTGGNTEAFF
DNA: TGTGCCAGCAGCCTGACAGGGGGGAACACTGAAGCTTTCTTT
J: TRBJ1-1
size: NA
D: TRBD1
V: TRBV6-1

CDR3: CASSEWSGLAKHEQYF
DNA: TGCGCCAGCAGTGAGTGGTCGGGACTAGCTAAACACGAGCAGTACTTC
J: TRBJ2-7
size: NA
D: TRBD2
V: TRBV10-2

CDR3: CATSRDLAGQETQYF
DNA: TGTGCCACCAGCAGAGATCTGGCGGGGCAAGAGACCCAGTACTTC
J: TRBJ2-5
size: NA
D: NA
V: TRBV15

CDR3: CSGWTGGTDTQYF
DNA: TGCAGCGGGTGGACAGGGGGAACAGATACGCAGTATTTT
J: TRBJ2-3
size: NA
D: TRBD1
V: TRBV29-1

CDR3: CASSEEGQSEGYEQYF
DNA: TGTGCCAGCAGTGAGGAAGGACAGAGCGAAGGATACGAGCAGTACTTC
J: TRBJ2-7
size: NA
D: NA
V: TRBV6-1

CDR3: CASSEGPSGNTEAFF
DNA: TGTGCCAGCAGTGAAGGGCCATCGGGGAACACTGAAGCTTTCTTT
J: TRBJ1-1
size: NA
D: NA
V: TRBV6-1

CDR3: CASSDTGRTEAFF
DNA: TGCGCCAGCAGCGACACAGGGAGGACTGAAGCTTTCTTT
J: TRBJ1-1
size: NA
D: NA
V: TRBV5-1

CDR3: CARGPRDNSYNEQFF
DNA: TGTGCCAGGGGACCTAGGGATAACTCCTACAATGAGCAGTTCTTC
J: TRBJ2-1
size: NA
D: NA
V: TRBV2

CDR3: CAWSERVNYGYTF
DNA: TGTGCCTGGAGTGAGAGGGTGAACTATGGCTACACCTTC
J: TRBJ1-2
size: NA
D: NA
V: TRBV30

CDR3: CASSSIDLLVGGEQFF
DNA: TGCGCCAGCAGCTCCATTGATTTGTTGGTGGGTGGTGAGCAGTTCTTC
J: TRBJ2-1
size: NA
D: NA
V: TRBV4-1

CDR3: CASRFGRQTEAFF
DNA: TGTGCCAGCAGATTCGGTAGGCAGACTGAAGCTTTCTTT
J: TRBJ1-1
size: NA
D: NA
V: TRBV6-5

CDR3: CSALDRTEAFF
DNA: TGCAGTGCCCTAGACAGGACTGAAGCTTTCTTT
J: TRBJ1-1
size: NA
D: NA
V: TRBV20-1

CDR3: CASSRGSLPNTEAFF
DNA: TGTGCCAGCAGCCGAGGCAGCCTACCGAACACTGAAGCTTTCTTT
J: TRBJ1-1
size: NA
D: NA
V: TRBV9

CDR3: CASSQDQGGAFF
DNA: TGTGCCAGCAGCCAAGATCAGGGGGGAGCTTTCTTT
J: TRBJ1-1
size: NA
D: TRBD1
V: TRBV4-2

CDR3: CAWSVRSWGSFVKAFF
DNA: TGTGCCTGGAGTGTGCGATCTTGGGGGAGCTTTGTTAAGGCTTTCTTT
J: TRBJ1-1
size: NA
D: NA
V: TRBV30

CDR3: CASSEALRWGGGEKLFF
DNA: TGTGCCAGCAGTGAAGCGCTTCGCTGGGGAGGAGGTGAAAAACTGTTTTTT
J: TRBJ1-4
size: NA
D: NA
V: TRBV2

CDR3: CASTTGTNEQFF
DNA: TGTGCCAGCACCACTGGGACGAATGAGCAGTTCTTC
J: TRBJ2-1
size: NA
D: NA
V: TRBV28

CDR3: CASSYSGKNPNNEQFF
DNA: TGTGCCAGTAGTTACTCCGGGAAAAACCCAAACAATGAGCAGTTCTTC
J: TRBJ2-1
size: NA
D: NA
V: TRBV19

CDR3: CASSPYTGELFF
DNA: TGTGCCAGCAGCCCTTACACCGGGGAGCTGTTTTTT
J: TRBJ2-2
size: NA
D: NA
V: TRBV7-8

CDR3: CASSLTGGPGELFF
DNA: TGTGCCAGCAGCCTAACAGGGGGTCCCGGGGAGCTGTTTTTT
J: TRBJ2-2
size: NA
D: TRBD1
V: TRBV11-3

CDR3: CASSLGGQSYNEQFF
DNA: TGCGCCAGCAGCTTGGGTGGACAGTCCTACAATGAGCAGTTCTTC
J: TRBJ2-1
size: NA
D: NA
V: TRBV5-1

CDR3: CASSLHQGDTEAFF
DNA: TGTGCCAGCAGCTTACACCAGGGGGACACTGAAGCTTTCTTT
J: TRBJ1-1
size: NA
D: TRBD1
V: TRBV7-3

CDR3: CASGPQGHASTDTQYF
DNA: TGCGCCAGCGGACCACAGGGACACGCTAGCACAGATACGCAGTATTTT
J: TRBJ2-3
size: NA
D: NA
V: TRBV5-1

CDR3: CASSQSGTSGMAQINEQFF
DNA: TGTGCCAGCAGCCAATCGGGGACTAGCGGGATGGCCCAGATCAATGAGCAGTTCTTC
J: TRBJ2-1
size: NA
D: TRBD2
V: TRBV7-6

CDR3: CASSLSPLGNQETQYF
DNA: TGCGCCAGCAGCTTGAGCCCCCTAGGCAACCAAGAGACCCAGTACTTC
J: TRBJ2-5
size: NA
D: NA
V: TRBV5-1

CDR3: CASSSRFSGNTIYF
DNA: TGTGCCAGCAGCTCCCGATTCTCTGGAAACACCATATATTTT
J: TRBJ1-3
size: NA
D: NA
V: TRBV5-6

CDR3: CASSLGPNYGYTF
DNA: TGTGCCAGCAGTTTGGGCCCTAACTATGGCTACACCTTC
J: TRBJ1-2
size: NA
D: NA
V: TRBV28

CDR3: CASSLGGAKNIQYF
DNA: TGTGCCAGCAGCTTAGGAGGAGCCAAAAACATTCAGTACTTC
J: TRBJ2-4
size: NA
D: NA
V: TRBV7-8

CDR3: CASSTGLAAPPGETQYF
DNA: TGTGCCAGCTCAACGGGACTAGCGGCCCCGCCAGGAGAGACCCAGTACTTC
J: TRBJ2-5
size: NA
D: TRBD2
V: TRBV18

CDR3: CASSEELLGQRVTNEKLFF
DNA: TGTGCCAGCAGTGAAGAATTGTTGGGACAGAGGGTAACTAATGAAAAACTGTTTTTT
J: TRBJ1-4
size: NA
D: TRBD1
V: TRBV6-1

CDR3: CASSTARDRVIKSSYEQYF
DNA: TGTGCCAGCAGTACAGCCCGGGACAGGGTTATCAAAAGCTCCTACGAGCAGTACTTC
J: TRBJ2-7
size: NA
D: TRBD1
V: TRBV27

CDR3: CASSKVQGETRAGSYGYTF
DNA: TGTGCCAGCAGCAAAGTTCAGGGGGAGACACGAGCAGGTTCCTATGGCTACACCTTC
J: TRBJ1-2
size: NA
D: NA
V: TRBV21-1

CDR3: CAQVVGAGGEKLFF
DNA: TGTGCCCAGGTCGTGGGGGCCGGTGGAGAAAAACTGTTTTTT
J: TRBJ1-4
size: NA
D: NA
V: TRBV7-9

CDR3: CASWRGFGTDTQYF
DNA: TGTGCCAGCTGGAGGGGATTTGGGACAGATACGCAGTATTTT
J: TRBJ2-3
size: NA
D: NA
V: TRBV25-1

CDR3: CASIPPGYYGYTF
DNA: TGTGCCAGCATCCCCCCAGGGTATTATGGCTACACCTTC
J: TRBJ1-2
size: NA
D: NA
V: TRBV6-6

CDR3: CASSVQQHTGELFF
DNA: TGTGCCAGCAGCGTACAACAGCACACCGGGGAGCTGTTTTTT
J: TRBJ2-2
size: NA
D: NA
V: TRBV9

CDR3: CATRVEDLAKNIQYF
DNA: TGTGCCACCAGGGTGGAGGACTTAGCCAAAAACATTCAGTACTTC
J: TRBJ2-4
size: once
D: NA
V: TRBV10-3

CDR3: CPGKGIDTQYF
DNA: TGCCCGGGAAAAGGTATAGATACGCAGTATTTT
J: TRBJ2-3
size: once
D: NA
V: TRBV20-1

CDR3: CASSSHSGEAYEQYF
DNA: TGTGCCAGCAGTTCCCATAGCGGGGAGGCCTACGAGCAGTACTTC
J: TRBJ2-7
size: once
D: TRBD2
V: TRBV27

CDR3: CAWSGTLDQPQHF
DNA: TGTGCCTGGTCCGGGACCCTGGATCAGCCCCAGCATTTT
J: TRBJ1-5
size: NA
D: NA
V: TRBV30

CDR3: CATSRVGGGSYEQYF
DNA: TGTGCCACCAGCAGAGTAGGTGGAGGGTCCTACGAGCAGTACTTC
J: TRBJ2-7
size: NA
D: NA
V: TRBV15

CDR3: CASSLAGEQFF
DNA: TGTGCCAGCAGCTTAGCAGGGGAGCAGTTCTTC
J: TRBJ2-1
size: NA
D: NA
V: TRBV13

CDR3: CASQEHLRTEAFF
DNA: TGTGCCAGCCAGGAGCATCTCCGGACTGAAGCTTTCTTT
J: TRBJ1-1
size: NA
D: NA
V: TRBV14

CDR3: CASSSQGTGANVLTF
DNA: TGCGCCAGCAGCTCACAGGGGACCGGGGCCAACGTCCTGACTTTC
J: TRBJ2-6
size: NA
D: TRBD1
V: TRBV5-1

CDR3: CASTTDREDNQPQHF
DNA: TGTGCCAGCACCACTGACCGGGAGGACAATCAGCCCCAGCATTTT
J: TRBJ1-5
size: NA
D: NA
V: TRBV28

CDR3: CASSSRPRGPETQYF
DNA: TGTGCCAGCAGCTCCCGGCCCAGGGGGCCAGAGACCCAGTACTTC
J: TRBJ2-5
size: few
D: TRBD1
V: TRBV7-2